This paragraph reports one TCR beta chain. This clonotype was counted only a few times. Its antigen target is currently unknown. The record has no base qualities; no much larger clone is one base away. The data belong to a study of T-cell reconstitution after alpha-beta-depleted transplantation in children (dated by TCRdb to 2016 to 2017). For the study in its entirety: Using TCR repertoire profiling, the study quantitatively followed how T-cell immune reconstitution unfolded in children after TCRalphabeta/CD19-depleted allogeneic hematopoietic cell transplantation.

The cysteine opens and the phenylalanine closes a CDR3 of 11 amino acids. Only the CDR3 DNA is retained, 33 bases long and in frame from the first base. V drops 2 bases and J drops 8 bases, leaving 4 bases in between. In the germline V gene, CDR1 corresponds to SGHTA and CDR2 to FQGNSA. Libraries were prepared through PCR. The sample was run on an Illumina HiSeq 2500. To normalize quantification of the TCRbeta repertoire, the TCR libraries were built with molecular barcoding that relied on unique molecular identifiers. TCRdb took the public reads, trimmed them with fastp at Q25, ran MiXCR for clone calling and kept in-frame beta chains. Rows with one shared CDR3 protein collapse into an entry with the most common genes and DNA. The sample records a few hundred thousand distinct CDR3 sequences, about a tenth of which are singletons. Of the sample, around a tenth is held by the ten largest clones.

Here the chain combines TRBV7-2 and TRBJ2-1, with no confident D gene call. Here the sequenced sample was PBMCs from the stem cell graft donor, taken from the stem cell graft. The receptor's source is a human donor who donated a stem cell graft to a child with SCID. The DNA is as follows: TGTGCCAGCAGCTTATGGGATGAGCAGTTCTTC. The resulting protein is CASSLWDEQFF.